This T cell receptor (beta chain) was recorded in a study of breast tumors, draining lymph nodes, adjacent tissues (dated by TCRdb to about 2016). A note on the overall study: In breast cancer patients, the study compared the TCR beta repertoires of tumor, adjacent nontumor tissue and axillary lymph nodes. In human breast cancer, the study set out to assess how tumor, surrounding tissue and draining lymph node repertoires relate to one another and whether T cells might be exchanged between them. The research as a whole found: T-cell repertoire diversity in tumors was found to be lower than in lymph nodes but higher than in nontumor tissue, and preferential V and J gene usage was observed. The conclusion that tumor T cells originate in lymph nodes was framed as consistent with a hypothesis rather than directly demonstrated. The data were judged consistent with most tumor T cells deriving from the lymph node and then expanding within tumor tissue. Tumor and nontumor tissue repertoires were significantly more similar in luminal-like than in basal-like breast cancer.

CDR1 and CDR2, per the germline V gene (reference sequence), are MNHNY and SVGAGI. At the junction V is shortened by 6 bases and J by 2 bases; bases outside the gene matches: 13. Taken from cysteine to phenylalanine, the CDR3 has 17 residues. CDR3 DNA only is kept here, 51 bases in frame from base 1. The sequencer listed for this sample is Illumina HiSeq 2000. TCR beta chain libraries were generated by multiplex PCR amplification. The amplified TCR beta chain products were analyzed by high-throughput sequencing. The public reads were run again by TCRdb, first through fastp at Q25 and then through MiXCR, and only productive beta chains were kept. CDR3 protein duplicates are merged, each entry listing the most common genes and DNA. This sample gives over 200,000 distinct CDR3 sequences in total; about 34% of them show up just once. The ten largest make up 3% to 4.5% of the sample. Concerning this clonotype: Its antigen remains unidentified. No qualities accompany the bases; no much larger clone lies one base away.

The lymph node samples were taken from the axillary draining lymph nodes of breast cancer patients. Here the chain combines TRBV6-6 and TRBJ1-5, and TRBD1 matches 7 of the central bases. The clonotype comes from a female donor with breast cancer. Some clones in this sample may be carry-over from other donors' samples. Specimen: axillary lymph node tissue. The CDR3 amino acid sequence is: CASRHRVGGGGNQPQHF. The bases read TGTGCCAGCAGGCACCGGGTGGGAGGGGGCGGCAATCAGCCCCAGCATTTT.